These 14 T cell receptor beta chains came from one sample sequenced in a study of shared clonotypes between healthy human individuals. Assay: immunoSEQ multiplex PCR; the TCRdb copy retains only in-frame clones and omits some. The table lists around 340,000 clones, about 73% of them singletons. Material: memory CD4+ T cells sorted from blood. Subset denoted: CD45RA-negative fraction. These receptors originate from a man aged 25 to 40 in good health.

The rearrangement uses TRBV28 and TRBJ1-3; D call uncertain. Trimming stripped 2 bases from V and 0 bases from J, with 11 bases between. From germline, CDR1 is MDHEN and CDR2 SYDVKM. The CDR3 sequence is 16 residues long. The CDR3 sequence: CASSLTTQSSGNTIYF. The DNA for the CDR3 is TGTGCCAGCAGTTTAACTACACAGAGCTCTGGAAACACCATATATTTT.

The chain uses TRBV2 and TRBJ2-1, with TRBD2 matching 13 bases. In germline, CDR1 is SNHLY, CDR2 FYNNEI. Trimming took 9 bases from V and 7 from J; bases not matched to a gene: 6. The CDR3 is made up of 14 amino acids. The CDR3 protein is CARKRTSGSNEQFF. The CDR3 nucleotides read TGTGCCAGAAAGAGGACTAGCGGGAGTAATGAGCAGTTCTTC. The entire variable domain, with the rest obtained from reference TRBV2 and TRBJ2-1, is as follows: EPEVTQTPSHQVTQMGQEVILRCVPISNHLYFYWYRQILGQKVEFLVSFYNNEISEKSEIFDDQFSVERPDGSNFTLKIRSTKLEDSAMYFCARKRTSGSNEQFFGPGTRLTVL.

The CDR3, as DNA: TGTGCCAGCAGCCAAGGACTAGCGGGAGGGCGGGCCTACGAGCAGTACTTC. It specifies CASSQGLAGGRAYEQYF. The chain has TRBV7-2 and TRBJ2-7; TRBD2 agrees at 15 bases. J was trimmed by 2 bases and V by 5 bases; bases with no gene match: 7. CDR3 length equals 17 residues. CDR1 and CDR2 from the germline V gene are SGHTA and FQGNSA.

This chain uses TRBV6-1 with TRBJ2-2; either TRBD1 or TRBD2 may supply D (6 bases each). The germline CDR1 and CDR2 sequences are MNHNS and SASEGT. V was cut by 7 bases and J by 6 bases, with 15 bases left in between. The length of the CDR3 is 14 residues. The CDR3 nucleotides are TGTGCCAGCAATATACTAGCAGGGGCCGGGGAGCTGTTTTTT. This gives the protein CASNILAGAGELFF.

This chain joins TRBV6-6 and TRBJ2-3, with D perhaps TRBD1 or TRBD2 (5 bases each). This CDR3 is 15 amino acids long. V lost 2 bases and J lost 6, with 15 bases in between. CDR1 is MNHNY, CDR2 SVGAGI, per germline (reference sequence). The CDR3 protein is CASSYGTPWTDTQYF. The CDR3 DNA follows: TGTGCCAGCAGTTACGGGACCCCATGGACCGATACGCAGTATTTT.

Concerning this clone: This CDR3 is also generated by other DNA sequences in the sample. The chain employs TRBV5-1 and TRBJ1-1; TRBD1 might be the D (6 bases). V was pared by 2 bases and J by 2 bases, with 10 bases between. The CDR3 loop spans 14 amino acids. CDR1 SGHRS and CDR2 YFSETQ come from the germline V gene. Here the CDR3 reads CASSFLQGNTEAFF. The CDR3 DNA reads TGCGCCAGCAGCTTTTTACAGGGCAACACTGAAGCTTTCTTT.

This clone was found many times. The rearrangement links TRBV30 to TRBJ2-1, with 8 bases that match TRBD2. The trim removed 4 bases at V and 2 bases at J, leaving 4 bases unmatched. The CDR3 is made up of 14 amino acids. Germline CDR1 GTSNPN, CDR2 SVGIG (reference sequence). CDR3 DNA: TGTGCCTGGACCGCCGGGAGGGCCTACAATGAGCAGTTCTTC. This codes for CAWTAGRAYNEQFF.

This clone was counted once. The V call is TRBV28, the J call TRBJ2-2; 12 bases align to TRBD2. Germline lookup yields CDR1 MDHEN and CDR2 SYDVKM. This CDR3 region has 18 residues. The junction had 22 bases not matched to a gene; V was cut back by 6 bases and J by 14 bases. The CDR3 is CASSTLGLAGPKREDLFF. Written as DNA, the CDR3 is TGTGCCAGCAGCACCCTAGGACTAGCGGGACCAAAAAGGGAGGACCTGTTTTTT.

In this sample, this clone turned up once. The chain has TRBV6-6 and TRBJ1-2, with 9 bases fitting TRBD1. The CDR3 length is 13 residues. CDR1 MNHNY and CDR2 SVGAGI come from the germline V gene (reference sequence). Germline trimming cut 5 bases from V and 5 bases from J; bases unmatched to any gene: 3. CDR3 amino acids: CASSGGQGYGYTF. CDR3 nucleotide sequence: TGTGCCAGCAGTGGGGGACAGGGTTATGGCTACACCTTC.

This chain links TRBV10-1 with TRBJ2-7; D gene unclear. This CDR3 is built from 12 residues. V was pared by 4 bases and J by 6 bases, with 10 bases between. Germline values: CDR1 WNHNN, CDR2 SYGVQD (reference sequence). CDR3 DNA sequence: TGCGCCAGCAGTGGCGCCTGGGGCGAGCAGTACTTC. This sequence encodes CASSGAWGEQYF.

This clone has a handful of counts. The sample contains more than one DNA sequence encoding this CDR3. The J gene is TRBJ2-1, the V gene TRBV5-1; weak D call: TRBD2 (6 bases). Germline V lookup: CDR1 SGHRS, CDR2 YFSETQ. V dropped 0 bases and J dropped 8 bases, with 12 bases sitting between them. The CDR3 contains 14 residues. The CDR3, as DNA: TGCGCCAGCAGCTTGGCGCGCGGGATCCATGAGCAGTTCTTC. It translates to CASSLARGIHEQFF.

CDR3 bases: TGTGCCATCAGTGATACGGGAGTTGGAACAGATACGCAGTATTTT. Translated, it gives CAISDTGVGTDTQYF. The genes are TRBV10-3 and TRBJ2-3; D may be TRBD2 (6 bases). The germline CDR1 and CDR2 sequences are ENHRY and SYGVKD. V was cut by 3 bases and J by 3 bases, with 13 bases left in between. The CDR3 contains 15 residues.

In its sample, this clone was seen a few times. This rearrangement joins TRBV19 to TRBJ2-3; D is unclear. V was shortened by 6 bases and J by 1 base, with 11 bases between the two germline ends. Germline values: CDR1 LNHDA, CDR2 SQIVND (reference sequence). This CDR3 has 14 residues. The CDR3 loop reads CASSLDGRTDTQYF. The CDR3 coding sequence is TGTGCCAGTAGCTTGGACGGCCGCACAGATACGCAGTATTTT.

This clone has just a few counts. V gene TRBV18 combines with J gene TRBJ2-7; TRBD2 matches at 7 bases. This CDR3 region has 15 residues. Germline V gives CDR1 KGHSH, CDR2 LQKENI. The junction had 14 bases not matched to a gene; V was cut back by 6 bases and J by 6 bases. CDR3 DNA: TGTGCCAGCTCCGACGACTTACCCGGCGGGGGCGAGCAGTACTTC. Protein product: CASSDDLPGGGEQYF. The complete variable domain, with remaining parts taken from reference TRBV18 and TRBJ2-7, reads NAGVMQNPRHLVRRRGQEARLRCSPMKGHSHVYWYRQLPEEGLKFMVYLQKENIIDESGMPKERFSAEFPKEGPSILRIQQVVRGDSAAYFCASSDDLPGGGEQYFGPGTRLTVT.